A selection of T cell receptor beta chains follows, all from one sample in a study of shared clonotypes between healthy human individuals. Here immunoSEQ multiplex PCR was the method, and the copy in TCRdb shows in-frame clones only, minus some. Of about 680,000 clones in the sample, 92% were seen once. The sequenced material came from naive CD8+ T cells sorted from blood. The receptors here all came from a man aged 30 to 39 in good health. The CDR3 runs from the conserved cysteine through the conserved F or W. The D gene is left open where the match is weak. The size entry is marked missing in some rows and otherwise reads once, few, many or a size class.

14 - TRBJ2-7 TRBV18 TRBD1 TGTGCCAGCTCACCCTGGGACAGCTCCTACGAGCAGTACTTC CASSPWDSSYEQYF
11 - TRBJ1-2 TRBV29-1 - TGCAGCGTGCAGAGTAACTATGGCTACACCTTC CSVQSNYGYTF
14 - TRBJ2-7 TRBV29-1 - TGCAGCGTTGAATTCCCAGACAGCTCCTACGAGCAGTACTTC CSVEFPDSSYEQYF
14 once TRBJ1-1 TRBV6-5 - TGTGCCAGCAGGGGTATAGCAGGGGATTGGGAAGCTTTCTTT CASRGIAGDWEAFF
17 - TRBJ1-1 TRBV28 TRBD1 TGTGCCAGCAGTCTCGGACAGGGACTGTGGATGAACACTGAAGCTTTCTTT CASSLGQGLWMNTEAFF
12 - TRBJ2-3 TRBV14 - TGTGCCAGCAGCCAAATCACTGATACGCAGTATTTT CASSQITDTQYF
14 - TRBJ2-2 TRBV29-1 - TGCAGCGTTGGACCGATACCGAACACCGGGGAGCTGTTTTTT CSVGPIPNTGELFF
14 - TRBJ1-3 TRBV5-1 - TGCGCCAGCAGAGGGGGTCTTGGTGGAAACACCATATATTTT CASRGGLGGNTIYF
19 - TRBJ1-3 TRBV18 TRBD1 TGTGCCAGCTCACCTCCCGGGACAGGGCCCCATTCTCTTGGAAACACCATATATTTT CASSPPGTGPHSLGNTIYF
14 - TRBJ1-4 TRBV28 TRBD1 TGTGCCAGCAGCCCTACAGGGGGCGTTGAAAAACTGTTTTTT CASSPTGGVEKLFF
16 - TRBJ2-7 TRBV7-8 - TGTGCCAGCGGGGCTTCCCACCAGGAGGGAACCTACGAGCAGTACTTC CASGASHQEGTYEQYF
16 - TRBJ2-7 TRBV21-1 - TGTGCCAGCAGCAACCAACCACCGAGATACTCCTACGAGCAGTACTTC CASSNQPPRYSYEQYF
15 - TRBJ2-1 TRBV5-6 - TGTGCCAGCAGCTTGCTTGTTAGCGGCCACAATGAGCAGTTCTTC CASSLLVSGHNEQFF
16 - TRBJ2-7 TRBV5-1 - TGCGCCAGCAGCTTGGACACAGGGAAGTCCTCCTACGAGCAGTACTTC CASSLDTGKSSYEQYF
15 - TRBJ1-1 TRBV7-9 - TGTGCCAGCAGCTTAAGCAGGGGACTGAACACTGAAGCTTTCTTT CASSLSRGLNTEAFF
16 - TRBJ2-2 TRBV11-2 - TGTGCCAGCAGCTTAGATCTGTTCCAGGGCACTGGGGAGCTGTTTTTT CASSLDLFQGTGELFF
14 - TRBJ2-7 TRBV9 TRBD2 TGTGCCAGCAGCGTAGGTACTAGCGGAGGCGAGCAGTACTTC CASSVGTSGGEQYF
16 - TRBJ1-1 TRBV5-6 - TGTGCCAGCAGCACCGAAGGGGGTTGGGAGAACACTGAAGCTTTCTTT CASSTEGGWENTEAFF
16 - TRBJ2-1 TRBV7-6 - TGTGCCAGCAGCATAGCTGCCGGTAGCTCCTACAATGAGCAGTTCTTC CASSIAAGSSYNEQFF
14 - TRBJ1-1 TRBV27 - TGTGCCAGCAGCCCACGGGGACTGTACACTGAAGCTTTCTTT CASSPRGLYTEAFF
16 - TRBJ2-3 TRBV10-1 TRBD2 TGCGCCAGCAGAGAATCACTAGCGGGAGCGACAGATACGCAGTATTTT CASRESLAGATDTQYF